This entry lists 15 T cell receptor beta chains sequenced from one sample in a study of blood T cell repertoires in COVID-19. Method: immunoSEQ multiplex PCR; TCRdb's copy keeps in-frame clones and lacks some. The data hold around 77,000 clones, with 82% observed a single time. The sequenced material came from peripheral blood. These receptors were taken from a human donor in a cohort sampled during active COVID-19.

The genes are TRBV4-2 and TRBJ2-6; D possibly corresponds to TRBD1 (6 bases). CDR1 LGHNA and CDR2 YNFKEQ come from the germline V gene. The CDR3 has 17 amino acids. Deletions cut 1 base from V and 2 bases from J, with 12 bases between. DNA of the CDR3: TGTGCCAGCAGCCAAGCACGGACAGTTCCTGGGGCCAACGTCCTGACTTTC. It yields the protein CASSQARTVPGANVLTF.

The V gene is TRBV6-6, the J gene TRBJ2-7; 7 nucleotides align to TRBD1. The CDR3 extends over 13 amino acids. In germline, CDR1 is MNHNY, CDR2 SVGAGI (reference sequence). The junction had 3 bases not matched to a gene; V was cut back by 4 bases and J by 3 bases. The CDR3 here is CASSFGQDYEQYF. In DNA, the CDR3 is TGTGCCAGCAGTTTTGGACAGGACTACGAGCAGTACTTC.

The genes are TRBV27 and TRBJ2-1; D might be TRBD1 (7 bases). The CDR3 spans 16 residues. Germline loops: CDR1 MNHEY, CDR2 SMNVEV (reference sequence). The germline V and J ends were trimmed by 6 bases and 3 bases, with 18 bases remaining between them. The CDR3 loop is CASSWRGQPNYNEQFF. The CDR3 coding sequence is TGTGCCAGCAGCTGGAGGGGGCAACCAAACTACAATGAGCAGTTCTTC.

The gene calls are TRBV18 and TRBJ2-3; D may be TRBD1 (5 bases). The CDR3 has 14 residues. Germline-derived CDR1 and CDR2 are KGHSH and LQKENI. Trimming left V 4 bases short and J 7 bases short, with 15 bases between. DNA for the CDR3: TGTGCCAGCTCACTTGGATTCAGGGTAAATACGCAGTATTTT. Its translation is CASSLGFRVNTQYF.

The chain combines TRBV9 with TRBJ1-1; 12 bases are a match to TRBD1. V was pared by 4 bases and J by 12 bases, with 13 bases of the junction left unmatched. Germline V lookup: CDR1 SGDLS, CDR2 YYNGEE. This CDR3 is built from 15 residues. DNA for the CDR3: TGTGCCAGCAGCCCAACCCAGGGACAGGGGGCTTGGACTTTCTTT. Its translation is CASSPTQGQGAWTFF. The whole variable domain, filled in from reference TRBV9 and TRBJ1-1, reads DSGVTQTPKHLITATGQRVTLRCSPRSGDLSVYWYQQSLDQGLQFLIQYYNGEERAKGNILERFSAQQFPDLHSELNLSSLELGDSALYFCASSPTQGQGAWTFFGQGTRLTVV.

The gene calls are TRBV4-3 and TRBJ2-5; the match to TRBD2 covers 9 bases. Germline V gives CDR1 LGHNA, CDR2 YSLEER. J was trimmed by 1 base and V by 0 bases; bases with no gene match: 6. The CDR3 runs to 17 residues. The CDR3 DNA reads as TGCGCCAGCAGCCAAGAATGGAGCGGGGGGCTCCAAGAGACCCAGTACTTC. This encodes CASSQEWSGGLQETQYF.

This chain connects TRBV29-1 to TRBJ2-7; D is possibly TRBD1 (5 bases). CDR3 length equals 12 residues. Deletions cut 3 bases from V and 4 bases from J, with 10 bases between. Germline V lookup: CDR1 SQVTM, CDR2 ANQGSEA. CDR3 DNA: TGCAGCGTTGAGGCGGACAAATACGAGCAGTACTTC. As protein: CSVEADKYEQYF.

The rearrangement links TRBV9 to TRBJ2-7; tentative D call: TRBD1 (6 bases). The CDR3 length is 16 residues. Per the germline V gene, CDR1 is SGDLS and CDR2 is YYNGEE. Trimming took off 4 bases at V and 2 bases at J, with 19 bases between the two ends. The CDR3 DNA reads TGTGCCAGCAGCCCCGAGGGGGATTTTTATACCTACGAGCAGTACTTC. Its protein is CASSPEGDFYTYEQYF.

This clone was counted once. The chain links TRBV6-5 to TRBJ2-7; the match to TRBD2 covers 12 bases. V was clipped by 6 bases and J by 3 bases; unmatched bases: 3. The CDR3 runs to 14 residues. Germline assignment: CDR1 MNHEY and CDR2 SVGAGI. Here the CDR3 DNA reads TGTGCCAGCAGCGCTAGCGGGGGGGTCTACGAGCAGTACTTC. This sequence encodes CASSASGGVYEQYF.

CDR3 DNA sequence: TGTGCCTGGAAGGGCCGGGGGGGGCGCCCTTATAATTCACCCCTCCACTTT. Its protein is CAWKGRGGRPYNSPLHF. The rearrangement uses TRBV30 and TRBJ1-6; D perhaps matches TRBD1 (6 bases). The V gene's germline CDR1 is GTSNPN and CDR2 SVGIG (reference sequence). The length of the CDR3 is 17 residues. V lost 4 bases, J lost 4 bases, and 20 bases lay in between. Looking up the rest from reference TRBV30 and TRBJ1-6 gives the full variable domain: SQTIHQWPATLVQPVGSPLSLECTVEGTSNPNLYWYRQAAGRGLQLLFYSVGIGQISSEVPQNLSASRPQDRQFILSSKKLLLSDSGFYLCAWKGRGGRPYNSPLHFGNGTRLTVT.

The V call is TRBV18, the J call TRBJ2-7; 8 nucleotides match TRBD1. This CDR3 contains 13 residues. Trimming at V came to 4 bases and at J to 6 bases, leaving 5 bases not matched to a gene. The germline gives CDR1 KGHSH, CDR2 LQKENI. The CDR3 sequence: CASSLLTGVEQYF. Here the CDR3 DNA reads TGTGCCAGCTCACTGCTGACAGGGGTCGAGCAGTACTTC.

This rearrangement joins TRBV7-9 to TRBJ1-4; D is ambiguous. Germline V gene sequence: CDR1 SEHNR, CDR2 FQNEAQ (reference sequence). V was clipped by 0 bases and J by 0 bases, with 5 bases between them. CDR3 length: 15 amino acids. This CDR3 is CASSLASTTNEKLFF. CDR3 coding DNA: TGTGCCAGCAGCTTAGCATCCACAACTAATGAAAAACTGTTTTTT.

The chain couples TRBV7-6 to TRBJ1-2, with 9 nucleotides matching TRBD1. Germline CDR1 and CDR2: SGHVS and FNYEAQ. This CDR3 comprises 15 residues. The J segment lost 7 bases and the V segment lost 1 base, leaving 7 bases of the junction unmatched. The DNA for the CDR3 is TGTGCCAGCAGCTTAGTGGCGGGACAGGGTGCTGGCTACACCTTC. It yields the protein CASSLVAGQGAGYTF.

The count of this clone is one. CDR3 sequence: CASSQDRGYEKLFF. The CDR3 region has the DNA TGCGCCAGCAGCCAGGACAGGGGTTATGAAAAACTGTTTTTT. The chain is built from TRBV4-3 and TRBJ1-4; TRBD1 matches 9 bases. CDR1 LGHNA and CDR2 YSLEER come from the germline V gene. J was trimmed by 6 bases and V by 3 bases; bases with no gene match: 2. The CDR3 has 14 residues.

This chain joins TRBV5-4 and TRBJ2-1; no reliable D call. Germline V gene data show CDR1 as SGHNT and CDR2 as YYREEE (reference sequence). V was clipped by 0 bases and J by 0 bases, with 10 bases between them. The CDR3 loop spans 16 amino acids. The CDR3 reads CASSLAERFSYNEQFF. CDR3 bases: TGTGCCAGCAGCTTGGCCGAGCGCTTCTCCTACAATGAGCAGTTCTTC.